These 30 T cell receptor beta chains were sequenced from one sample in a study of T cells in women clearing cervical HPV infection. Sequenced by immunoSEQ multiplex PCR; TCRdb stores in-frame clones only, minus some. The table counts about 20,000 clones; roughly 7% lies in the top ten. The sample taken for sequencing was blood buffy coat. These receptors originate from a woman between 18 and 70 years old with a cervical HPV16 infection that either progressed to CIN3+ or cleared (not recorded which).

To note about this clone: The CDR3 end is not reached by the read, which stops 3 residues before it; the germline J gene fills it in. The chain joins TRBV19 to TRBJ1-3, with D unresolved. V lost 6 bases, J lost 3 bases, and 6 bases lay in between. Germline loops: CDR1 LNHDA, CDR2 SQIVND (reference sequence). The CDR3 covers 12 residues. The CDR3 bases that were read are TGTGCCAGTAGAGGGCTTGGAAACACC. This sequence encodes CASRGLGNT. The whole CDR3 is CASRGLGNTIYF.

Remarks on this clone: The read terminates 3 residues ahead of where the CDR3 ends, so the germline J gene completes it. V gene TRBV5-1 combines with J gene TRBJ1-4; D is perhaps TRBD1 (6 bases). Trimming shortened V by 3 bases and J by 8 bases, and 14 bases separated the two germline ends. Germline CDR1 reads SGHRS; CDR2 reads YFSETQ. This CDR3 spans 14 amino acids. The CDR3 region is CASSSGQFGEKLFF. Incomplete CDR3 DNA: TGCGCCAGCAGCTCAGGACAGTTTGGAGAAAAA.

As to this clone: Sequencing ends 3 residues short of the CDR3 end; the germline J gene provides the rest. V and J are TRBV29-1 and TRBJ2-3, with D tentatively TRBD2 (5 bases). This CDR3 has 12 residues. Germline-derived CDR1 and CDR2 are SQVTM and ANQGSEA. The covered CDR3 bases are TGCAGCGTTGGAGGGTGGCAAGAGACG. It encodes CSVGGWQET. The full CDR3 is CSVGGWQETQYF.

Comments on this clone: The CDR3 goes on 3 residues after the read ends, and that part is filled in from the germline J gene. The chain employs TRBV20-1 and TRBJ2-3; D unresolved. Per the germline V gene, CDR1 is DFQATT and CDR2 is SNEGSKA (reference sequence). The CDR3 is made up of 14 amino acids. Partial CDR3 DNA: TGCAGTGCCGCCCGTGCGGCGGTACAAGAGACG. This gives the protein CSAARAAVQET. The entire CDR3 protein is CSAARAAVQETQYF.

As concerns this clone: The read terminates 3 residues ahead of where the CDR3 ends, so the germline J gene completes it. This chain links TRBV2 with TRBJ2-7; TRBD2 might be the D (7 bases). Trimming shortened V by 1 base and J by 5 bases, and 12 bases separated the two germline ends. The CDR3 is made up of 14 amino acids. Germline CDR1 is SNHLY and CDR2 is FYNNEI. The CDR3 sequence is CASSEVGGGDEQYF. The covered CDR3 bases are TGTGCCAGCAGTGAAGTAGGAGGGGGGGACGAG.

Comment on this clone: The junction shows a germline mismatch at one end, possibly a read error. The CDR3 end is not reached by the read, which stops 3 residues before it; the germline J gene fills it in. The rearrangement uses TRBV4-2 and TRBJ2-2; tentative D call: TRBD2 (7 bases). The CDR3 has 16 amino acids. In germline, CDR1 is LGHNA, CDR2 YNFKEQ. CDR3 bases read: TGCGCCAGCAGCCAAGGGGGGGTATGGAACACCGGGGAG. Its protein product is CASSQGGVWNTGE. The entire CDR3 reads CASSQGGVWNTGELFF.

Note on this clone: The CDR3 end is not reached by the read, which stops 3 residues before it; the germline J gene fills it in. The genes are TRBV28 and TRBJ1-4; possibly TRBD1 for D (5 bases). The CDR3 extends over 15 amino acids. Germline CDR1 reads MDHEN; CDR2 reads SYDVKM. V was cut by 3 bases and J by 5 bases, with 13 bases left in between. The covered CDR3 bases are TGTGCCAGCAGTTTTGACCCAGGGTCAAATGAAAAA. Encoded protein: CASSFDPGSNEK. The entire CDR3 sequence reads CASSFDPGSNEKLFF.

Turning to this clone: A read error may account for a junction end that differs from germline. The read is 3 residues too short to cover the CDR3 end, so that end is filled in from the germline J gene. The V and J genes are TRBV7-6 and TRBJ1-1, with 10 bases aligning to TRBD1. Per germline, CDR1 SGHVS and CDR2 FNYEAQ. This CDR3 is 15 amino acids long. Incomplete CDR3 DNA: TGTGACAGCACCAAAGGACAGGGGGGTAGCACTGAA. Protein: CDSTKGQGGSTE. From start to end, the CDR3 is CDSTKGQGGSTEAFF.

On this clone: The CDR3 is cut off 3 residues early in the read; its end comes from the germline J gene. This chain links TRBV10-3 with TRBJ1-4; D gene unclear. The ends were cut back, 0 bases at V and 7 bases at J, with 9 bases in the middle. The germline CDR1 and CDR2 sequences are ENHRY and SYGVKD. There are 14 residues in the CDR3. The CDR3 sequence: CAISESGFSEKLFF. The covered CDR3 bases are TGTGCCATCAGTGAGTCGGGCTTCTCTGAAAAA.

Comments on this clone: Read data end 3 residues before the CDR3 end; the end is taken from the germline J gene. V usage is TRBV29-1 and J usage is TRBJ2-7, with 10 bases lining up with TRBD1. The ends lost 3 bases at V and 5 bases at J; junction bases unmatched: 4. From germline, CDR1 is SQVTM and CDR2 ANQGSEA. The CDR3 has 13 residues. The CDR3: CSVEGTGVHEQYF. The part of the CDR3 DNA that was read is TGCAGCGTTGAGGGGACAGGGGTCCACGAG.

For this clone: The CDR3 end falls 3 residues outside the read, so it is completed with the germline J gene. The chain employs TRBV11-2 and TRBJ2-4; TRBD2 aligns across 13 bases. Germline CDR1 is SGHAT and CDR2 is FQNNGV. The length of the CDR3 is 15 residues. The CDR3 sequence is CASSGGDGLAGAQYF. The CDR3 DNA, read in part, is TGTGCCAGCAGCGGGGGGGATGGACTAGCGGGGGCT.

Comments on this clone: The sequence runs out 3 residues before the end of the CDR3; the remainder is reconstructed from the germline J gene. The chain uses TRBV20-1 and TRBJ1-2; TRBD1 matches 7 bases. The CDR3 contains 13 residues. The V and J ends lost 6 bases and 4 bases, in that order; junction bases with no gene match: 8. Germline CDR1 and CDR2: DFQATT and SNEGSKA (reference sequence). The sequenced part of the CDR3 DNA is TGCAGTGCCCCGACAGGGAAGGGCTATGGC. Its translation is CSAPTGKGYG. The CDR3 in full is CSAPTGKGYGYTF.

A word on this clone: The read halts 3 residues ahead of the CDR3 end, with the missing end drawn from the germline J gene. The chain links TRBV13 to TRBJ2-2; unclear D gene. Germline V gene sequence: CDR1 PRHDT, CDR2 FYEKMQ (reference sequence). The CDR3 has 13 amino acids. Trimming cost V 1 base and J 6 bases, with 6 bases left between them. The CDR3 bases that were read are TGTGCCAGCAGCTTAGTAGGGCCCGGGGAG. Residues: CASSLVGPGE. The full CDR3 protein reads CASSLVGPGELFF.

In regard to this clone: The read stops 3 residues short of the end of the CDR3; the missing end is completed from the germline J gene. The V gene is TRBV7-2, the J gene TRBJ2-3, with 14 bases matching TRBD2. The germline V gene has CDR1 SGHTA and CDR2 FQGNSA. The CDR3 loop spans 15 amino acids. CDR3 DNA (partial): TGTGCCAGCAGCCCGACTAGCGGGAGGGCGGAGACG. Protein sequence: CASSPTSGRAET. The full CDR3 protein reads CASSPTSGRAETQYF.

As regards this clone: The read halts 3 residues ahead of the CDR3 end, with the missing end drawn from the germline J gene. This sequence joins TRBV7-9 and TRBJ2-1; 8 bases are shared with TRBD1. The CDR3 spans 15 residues. CDR1 SEHNR and CDR2 FQNEAQ come from the germline V gene (reference sequence). V lost 5 bases, J lost 6 bases, and 9 bases stayed unmatched. The CDR3 here is CASSPDRGVLNEQFF. CDR3 DNA, as far as it was read: TGTGCCAGCAGCCCAGACAGGGGTGTACTCAATGAG.

For this clone: The sequenced fragment ends 3 residues before the CDR3 boundary, so the rest is inferred from the germline J gene. The chain is built from TRBV7-3 and TRBJ2-3, with 7 positions matching TRBD1. This CDR3 has 14 amino acids. Per germline, CDR1 SGHTA and CDR2 FQGTGA. The V segment lost 4 bases and the J segment 4 bases; nucleotides outside the gene matches: 5. CDR3 DNA, as far as it was read: TGTGCCAGCAGCTCCGCAGGGGGTCCAGATACG. This translates into CASSSAGGPDT. The entire CDR3 protein is CASSSAGGPDTQYF.

About this clone: The read ends 3 residues before the CDR3 terminus; that terminus is restored from the germline J gene. The chain uses TRBV7-8 and TRBJ1-2, with 10 bases identical to TRBD1. Germline V gene sequence: CDR1 SGHVS, CDR2 FQNEAQ. The trim removed 5 bases at V and 4 bases at J, leaving 10 bases unmatched. The CDR3 consists of 16 residues. CDR3 loop: CASSPRTGGAVYGYTF. The sequenced CDR3 bases are TGTGCCAGCAGCCCCCGGACAGGGGGGGCGGTCTATGGC.

Comments on this clone: The missing CDR3 end, 3 residues past where the read stops, is filled in from the germline J gene. V gene TRBV7-6 combines with J gene TRBJ2-1, with D possibly matching TRBD1 (6 bases). This CDR3 has 14 amino acids. Trimming shortened V by 6 bases and J by 2 bases, and 11 bases separated the two germline ends. From germline, CDR1 is SGHVS and CDR2 FNYEAQ. The CDR3 loop reads CASSWDTTYNEQFF. CDR3 DNA, as far as it was read: TGTGCCAGCAGTTGGGACACCACCTACAATGAG.

A note on this clone: Coverage ceases 3 residues before the CDR3 finishes, and the germline J gene fills in the end. This rearrangement joins TRBV6-2 or TRBV6-3 to TRBJ2-1; D possibly corresponds to TRBD2 (6 bases). CDR3 length: 13 residues. V gave up 7 bases and J gave up 4 bases, with 11 bases separating them. The germline V gene encodes CDR1 MNHEY and CDR2 SVGEGT. CDR3 in amino acids: CASKMGGYNEQFF. The part of the CDR3 DNA that was read is TGTGCCAGCAAAATGGGGGGATACAATGAG.

Remarks on this clone: A read error may account for a junction end that differs from germline. The CDR3 end falls 3 residues outside the read, so it is completed with the germline J gene. V and J are TRBV7-7 and TRBJ1-1; TRBD1 is a possible D gene (6 bases). Looked up from germline, CDR1 is SSHAT and CDR2 is FNYEAQ (reference sequence). CDR3 size: 14 residues. Partial CDR3 DNA: TGTGCTAGCAGCTTAATAGGGGGAGGAGAGACA. It codes for CASSLIGGGET. The whole CDR3 sequence is CASSLIGGGETAFF.

With respect to this clone: From the germline J gene comes the end of the CDR3, since the read stops 3 residues before it. The V call is TRBV12-3 or TRBV12-4, the J call TRBJ1-4; TRBD1 matches at 7 bases. With V trimmed by 3 bases and J by 6 bases, 4 bases remained unmatched. This CDR3 is 14 amino acids long. CDR3 DNA (partial): TGTGCCAGCAGTTTGGACAGGTTTGATGAAAAA. As protein: CASSLDRFDEK. The complete CDR3 sequence is CASSLDRFDEKLFF.

Regarding this clone: Read data end 3 residues before the CDR3 end; the end is taken from the germline J gene. The chain is built from TRBV18 and TRBJ1-6, with D uncertain. Trimming took 2 bases from V and 5 from J, leaving 7 bases between them. The CDR3 is 14 residues long. CDR1 KGHSH and CDR2 LQKENI come from the germline V gene. CDR3 amino acids: CASSPRRDNSPLHF. The covered CDR3 bases are TGTGCCAGCTCACCAAGGCGGGATAATTCACCC.

As concerns this clone: The read terminates 3 residues ahead of where the CDR3 ends, so the germline J gene completes it. J is TRBJ2-6 and V is TRBV7-2, with D uncertain. Trimming shortened V by 7 bases and J by 0 bases, and 10 bases separated the two germline ends. Germline loops: CDR1 SGHTA, CDR2 FQGNSA. This CDR3 region has 15 residues. CDR3 DNA, as far as it was read: TGTGCCAGCACCCTCGGTATCTCTGGGGCCAACGTC. Translated, it gives CASTLGISGANV. The CDR3 in its entirety is CASTLGISGANVLTF.

Note on this clone: The read is 3 residues too short to cover the CDR3 end, so that end is filled in from the germline J gene. The chain uses TRBV13 and TRBJ2-7, with 7 positions matching TRBD2. Germline V gives CDR1 PRHDT, CDR2 FYEKMQ (reference sequence). The CDR3 has 15 amino acids. The trim removed 5 bases at V and 6 bases at J, leaving 13 bases unmatched. CDR3 loop: CASSPREVWGGEQYF. CDR3 bases read: TGTGCCAGCAGCCCCAGGGAGGTCTGGGGGGGCGAG.

Worth noting for this clone: Sequencing ends 3 residues short of the CDR3 end; the germline J gene provides the rest. The chain has TRBV19 and TRBJ2-2; D gene uncertain. V lost 1 base to trimming and J lost 0 bases, with 6 bases between them. The germline V gene encodes CDR1 LNHDA and CDR2 SQIVND (reference sequence). The length of the CDR3 is 15 residues. The covered CDR3 bases are TGTGCCAGTAGTATAGTTCCGGCGAACACCGGGGAG. This codes for CASSIVPANTGE. In full, the CDR3 reads CASSIVPANTGELFF.

Worth noting for this clone: The CDR3 extends 3 residues past the end of the read, so its final part is completed from the germline J gene. The gene calls are TRBV20-1 and TRBJ2-7; 7 bases fit TRBD1. The V segment lost 6 bases and the J segment 0 bases; nucleotides outside the gene matches: 11. The CDR3 has 15 residues. Germline loops: CDR1 DFQATT, CDR2 SNEGSKA (reference sequence). The sequenced part of the CDR3 DNA is TGCAGTGCCCGCAAGGGGGCCTCATTCTCCTACGAG. Its protein product is CSARKGASFSYE. The CDR3, in full, reads CSARKGASFSYEQYF.

Of note for this clone: The read ends 3 residues before the CDR3 terminus; that terminus is restored from the germline J gene. This rearrangement joins TRBV20-1 to TRBJ2-5, with TRBD1 matching over 10 bases. The CDR3 is 16 amino acids. J gave up 0 bases and V 0 bases, and 4 bases lay outside the gene matches. Germline values: CDR1 DFQATT, CDR2 SNEGSKA (reference sequence). CDR3 protein: CSARDGDRGDQETQYF. The CDR3 bases that were read are TGCAGTGCTAGAGATGGGGACAGGGGCGACCAAGAGACC.

Points on this clone: The read ends 3 residues shy of where the CDR3 ends; the end is completed using the germline J gene. Other DNA sequences within the sample encode an identical CDR3. The V call is TRBV18, the J call TRBJ1-3; weak D call: TRBD1 (6 bases). Germline CDR1 reads KGHSH; CDR2 reads LQKENI. Trimming took 1 base from V and 3 from J, leaving 7 bases between them. The CDR3 spans 14 residues. CDR3 sequence reads: CASSPQGGGNTIYF. CDR3 DNA (partial): TGTGCCAGCTCACCACAAGGGGGTGGAAACACC.

On this clone: The observed sequence ends 3 residues before the CDR3 terminus, with the missing tail filled in from the germline J gene. V is TRBV24-1 and J is TRBJ2-2, with D possibly matching TRBD2 (6 bases). Germline V CDR1 and CDR2: KGHDR, SFDVKD. The CDR3 has 16 residues. Trimming shortened V by 3 bases and J by 4 bases, and 14 bases separated the two germline ends. The CDR3 DNA, read in part, is TGTGCCACCAGTGATCCAACCGGGACTGCCACCGGGGAG. It is translated as CATSDPTGTATGE. The complete CDR3 sequence is CATSDPTGTATGELFF.

CDR3 protein: CASSAEWNIYTF. CDR3 DNA (partial): TGTGCCAGCAGCGCGGAATGGAACATC. The chain combines TRBV7-2 with TRBJ1-2; no reliable D call. The read finishes 3 residues shy of the CDR3 end, and the germline J gene is used to complete it. Germline values: CDR1 SGHTA, CDR2 FQGNSA. The CDR3 runs 12 residues.